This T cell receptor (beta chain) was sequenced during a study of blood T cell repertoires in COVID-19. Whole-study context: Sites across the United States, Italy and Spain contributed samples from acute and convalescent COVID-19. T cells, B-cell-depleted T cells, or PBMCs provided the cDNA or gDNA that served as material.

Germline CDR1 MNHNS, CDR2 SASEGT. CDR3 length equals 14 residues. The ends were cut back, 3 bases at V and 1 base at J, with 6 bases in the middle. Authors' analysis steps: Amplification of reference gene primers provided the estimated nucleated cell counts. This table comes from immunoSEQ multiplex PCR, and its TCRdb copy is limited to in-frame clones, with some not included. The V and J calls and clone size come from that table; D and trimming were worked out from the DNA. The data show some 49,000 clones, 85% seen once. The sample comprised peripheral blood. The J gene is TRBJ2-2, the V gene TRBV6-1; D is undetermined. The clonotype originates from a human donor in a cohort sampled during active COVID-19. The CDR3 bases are TGTGCCAGCAGTGACACAAAGAACACCGGGGAGCTGTTTTTT. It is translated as CASSDTKNTGELFF.